These T cell receptor beta chains were read from a single sample in a study of PD-1 and CTLA-4 blockade in melanoma. TCRdb keeps only in-frame clones here, not all; method: immunoSEQ multiplex PCR. The table shows about 16,000 clones, with 70% occurring only once. This specimen was CD8+ T cells from peripheral blood, taken from a patient given anti-PD-1 treatment. The source of these receptors is a human donor with melanoma. The CDR3 runs from the conserved cysteine through the conserved F or W. D genes are given only for firm matches. Only part of the rows carry a size: once, few, many, or a class if the clone is expanded.

v_call,clone_size,j_call,d_call,cdr3_nt,cdr3_aa
TRBV10-2,.,TRBJ1-2,.,TGCGCCAGCAGTGAGTCTGAGGGCTATGGCTACACCTTC,CASSESEGYGYTF
TRBV5-1,few,TRBJ2-3,TRBD2,TGCGCCAGCAGCTTGCGGGGGGGTCAAGATACGCAGTATTTT,CASSLRGGQDTQYF
TRBV19,.,TRBJ1-1,TRBD1,TGTGCCAGTAGAATTCCGGGACAGGCGGTTTCGGCTTTCTTT,CASRIPGQAVSAFF
TRBV13,.,TRBJ1-5,.,TGTGCCAGCAGCTTAGGCGGTAGCGATAGCAATCAGCCCCAGCATTTT,CASSLGGSDSNQPQHF
TRBV12-5,.,TRBJ2-4,TRBD1,TGTGCTAGTTACGGGGACAGGGGGGACATTCAGTACTTC,CASYGDRGDIQYF
TRBV18,.,TRBJ2-7,.,TGTGCCAGCTCACTTCCTAGGGGGGAGCAGTACTTC,CASSLPRGEQYF
TRBV27,.,TRBJ2-7,TRBD1,TGTGCCAGCAGTTTACAGAGTGGGGACAGGGGCGAGCAGTACTTC,CASSLQSGDRGEQYF
TRBV11-2,.,TRBJ2-7,.,TGTGCCAGCAGCTTAGAAGGGGGACGGTTTTACGAGCAGTACTTC,CASSLEGGRFYEQYF
TRBV2,.,TRBJ2-7,.,TGTGCCAGCACCCCAGGGGAGGCCTACGAGCAGTACTTC,CASTPGEAYEQYF
TRBV6-4,.,TRBJ2-1,TRBD2,TGTGCCAGCAGTGAGGTACTAGCGGGAGGCCGCCCCTACAATGAGCAGTTCTTC,CASSEVLAGGRPYNEQFF
TRBV5-1,.,TRBJ1-1,TRBD1,TGCGCCAGCAGCCCGGGACAGGAGAACACTGAAGCTTTCTTT,CASSPGQENTEAFF
TRBV7-9,few,TRBJ1-2,.,TGTGCCAGCAGTTTAACAGGTTTTGGCTACACCTTC,CASSLTGFGYTF
TRBV7-6,.,TRBJ1-2,.,TGTGCCAGCAGCCCTGCGACCAAGATAGCCTATGGCTACACCTTC,CASSPATKIAYGYTF
TRBV5-1,.,TRBJ2-1,TRBD1,TGCGCCAGCAGCTTGATACGGGACAGAGTCAATGAGCAGTTCTTC,CASSLIRDRVNEQFF
TRBV6-5,.,TRBJ2-2,.,TGTGCCAGCAGTTACTCTCCTGGGAACACCGGGGAGCTGTTTTTT,CASSYSPGNTGELFF
TRBV6-2/TRBV6-3,.,TRBJ2-3,.,TGTGCCAGCAGTTCCCTCTTTGGCGGTAGCGTACGCACAGATACGCAGTATTTT,CASSSLFGGSVRTDTQYF
TRBV27,few,TRBJ1-1,TRBD1,TGTGCCAGCAGTTTAGGGCAGGGGGCCCCTGAAGCTTTCTTT,CASSLGQGAPEAFF
TRBV19,.,TRBJ1-6,.,TGTGCCAGTAGTGGTCAGGGCTCACCGAGGAATTCACCCCTCCACTTT,CASSGQGSPRNSPLHF
TRBV6-6,.,TRBJ2-1,.,TGTGCCAGCCGGACAGTCAGAAATGAGCAGTTCTTC,CASRTVRNEQFF
TRBV7-9,once,TRBJ2-7,.,TGTGCCAGCAGCTCGTCGCTGACATACGAGCAGTACTTC,CASSSSLTYEQYF
TRBV13,.,TRBJ2-1,.,TGTGCCAGCAGCTTCAGAAATGAGCAGTTCTTC,CASSFRNEQFF
TRBV24-1,.,TRBJ1-2,.,TGTGCCACCAGTGGGCCTCGGACCGGACGGTATGGCTACACCTTC,CATSGPRTGRYGYTF
TRBV10-3,.,TRBJ2-2,TRBD2,TGTGCCATCAGTGCTTCCGGGACTAGCGGGGGGTACACCGGGGAGCTGTTTTTT,CAISASGTSGGYTGELFF
TRBV7-8,few,TRBJ1-5,.,TGTGCCAGCAGTCCCCCGGGATCAGATCAGCCCCAGCATTTT,CASSPPGSDQPQHF
TRBV12-3/TRBV12-4,.,TRBJ1-1,.,TGTGCCAGCAGTTCGATAGCTGAAGCTTTCTTT,CASSSIAEAFF
TRBV10-3,.,TRBJ2-7,.,TGTGCCAGCCGCCCAAAGGCTGAATCCTACGAGCAGTACTTC,CASRPKAESYEQYF
TRBV5-1,.,TRBJ2-3,TRBD2,TGCGCCAGCAGCCTGGGTCGGGGGAGTAGCGGGAGCCAACGCACAGATACGCAGTATTTT,CASSLGRGSSGSQRTDTQYF
TRBV18,few,TRBJ2-3,.,TGTGCCAGCTCCTCGACTGCCTACACAGATACGCAGTATTTT,CASSSTAYTDTQYF
TRBV7-9,.,TRBJ2-1,.,TGTGCCAGCAGCTTAGAACTGACAAATGAGCAGTTCTTC,CASSLELTNEQFF
TRBV27,.,TRBJ1-1,TRBD1,TGTGCCAGCAGCCTACAGGGGCGTTACACTGAAGCTTTCTTT,CASSLQGRYTEAFF
TRBV7-2,few,TRBJ1-1,.,TGTGCCAGCAGCCTTACAGGATCGTGGACTGAAGCTTTCTTT,CASSLTGSWTEAFF
TRBV7-9,.,TRBJ1-1,TRBD1,TGTGCCAGCAGTTACCCGGGGAGGCAGGGGGCCTTGAACACTGAAGCTTTCTTT,CASSYPGRQGALNTEAFF
TRBV6-5,once,TRBJ1-2,.,TGTGCCAGCAGTTCATCCGGGACCTTGTATGGCTACACCTTC,CASSSSGTLYGYTF